This TCR beta chain was identified during a study of shared clonotypes between healthy human individuals. Study background: A few men and two women, aged 18 to 49, were donors. Study-wide points: On the whole, naive subsets had larger estimated richness than memory subsets had.

In regard to this clone: The target antigen is unknown.

Using immunoSEQ multiplex PCR, the repertoire was profiled, and TCRdb retains in-frame clones only, with some absent. This repertoire shows nearly 2 million clones, about 95% found once; its top ten account for more than 0.95%. Selected positively for CCR7 and CD45RO-negative, naive CD8 cells excluded terminally differentiated effector memory CD45RA+ cells. There were no recent acute infections or vaccinations among the donors, who were healthy HIV-negative adults. Those who donated, Caucasian adults without exception, all lived in Nashville, Tennessee. Deletions cut 1 base from V and 2 bases from J, with 9 bases between. This CDR3 region has 14 residues. In germline, CDR1 is KGHSH, CDR2 LQKENI.

The specimen was naive CD8+ T cells sorted from blood. This TCR came from a young man in good health. The V gene is TRBV18, the J gene TRBJ2-7; possible D gene TRBD1, 5 bases. The CDR3 loop is CASSPLKGAYEQYF. The CDR3 DNA is TGTGCCAGCTCACCACTGAAAGGGGCCTACGAGCAGTACTTC.